The rows below give T cell receptor beta chains drawn from one sample of a study of OX40 agonist ivuxolimab in advanced cancers. The data were produced by immunoSEQ multiplex PCR, yet TCRdb's version contains in-frame clones alone and is incomplete. The sample has 77,000 or so clones; 90% are singletons. Here the sequenced sample was CD4+ or CD8+ T cells sorted from blood, taken in a trial of the OX40 agonist ivuxolimab. The receptors shown here come from an adult with an advanced solid tumor such as melanoma, head and neck, liver or kidney cancer. Each CDR3 is given with its conserved first and last residue. The D gene is left open where the match is weak. Rows may omit the clone size; those that give it use once, few, many or a size class.

V	J	D	size	length	DNA	CDR3
TRBV4-3	TRBJ2-5	NA	NA	15	TGCGCCAGCAGCCAAGATGTTGGGGATCAAGAGACCCAGTACTTC	CASSQDVGDQETQYF
TRBV18	TRBJ1-1	NA	NA	14	TGTGCCAGCTCACCACCTGCTATGAACACTGAAGCTTTCTTT	CASSPPAMNTEAFF
TRBV7-2	TRBJ2-1	TRBD2	NA	16	TGTGCCAGCAGCTTAGCGGGACTAGCGGGGGGGGAGGAGCAGTTCTTC	CASSLAGLAGGEEQFF
TRBV4-3	TRBJ2-2	TRBD1	NA	14	TGCGCCAGCAGCGTAGGGGGCATGTCCGGGGAGCTGTTTTTT	CASSVGGMSGELFF
TRBV11-3	TRBJ1-1	NA	NA	13	TGTGCCAGCAGCTTAGATCGGGGAACTGAAGCTTTCTTT	CASSLDRGTEAFF
TRBV28	TRBJ1-2	NA	NA	14	TGTGCCAGCAGCACGTCAGGGACAATTTATGGCTACACCTTC	CASSTSGTIYGYTF
TRBV7-2	TRBJ2-7	NA	NA	11	TGTGCCAGCAGCCTCGGAGTGGAGCAGTACTTC	CASSLGVEQYF
TRBV18	TRBJ1-1	NA	NA	14	TGTGCCAGCTCACCTAGCCCTGGGGACACTGAAGCTTTCTTT	CASSPSPGDTEAFF
TRBV27	TRBJ1-2	NA	NA	14	TGTGCCAGCAGTTTATACCCGGGGCTTTATGGCTACACCTTC	CASSLYPGLYGYTF
TRBV27	TRBJ2-1	TRBD2	NA	16	TGTGCCAGCAGTTCCACCGGGACTAGCCTAATCAATGAGCAGTTCTTC	CASSSTGTSLINEQFF
TRBV5-1	TRBJ1-4	NA	NA	14	TGCGCCAGCAGCTGGGACGGGAAAAATGAAAAACTGTTTTTT	CASSWDGKNEKLFF
TRBV7-9	TRBJ2-7	NA	NA	13	TGTGCCAGCAGCTTGGACAATTGGGACGAGCAGTACTTC	CASSLDNWDEQYF
TRBV6-1	TRBJ2-7	NA	NA	11	TGTGCCTCCGGACTGGGCTACGAGCAGTACTTC	CASGLGYEQYF
TRBV4-1	TRBJ2-2	TRBD2	NA	18	TGCGCCAGCAGCCAAGTACGACTAGCGGGGGGACGAACCGGGGAGCTGTTTTTT	CASSQVRLAGGRTGELFF
TRBV28	TRBJ2-1	NA	NA	18	TGTGCCAGCAGTTTAGGGGGGATCGGGGTCTCCTCCTACAATGAGCAGTTCTTC	CASSLGGIGVSSYNEQFF
TRBV7-9	TRBJ1-2	NA	NA	14	TGTGCCAGCAGCCCGGACGGCTTTTTCTATGGCTACACCTTC	CASSPDGFFYGYTF
TRBV9	TRBJ1-1	NA	NA	15	TGTGCCAGCAGCGTAGCCCCTAGGCGGGACACTGAAGCTTTCTTT	CASSVAPRRDTEAFF
TRBV14	TRBJ2-3	NA	NA	15	TGTGCCAGCAAGCCCCAGAGATCTAGCACAGATACGCAGTATTTT	CASKPQRSSTDTQYF
TRBV11-2	TRBJ2-7	TRBD1	few	13	TGTGCCAGCAGCCCATCGACAGGGCACGAGCAGTACTTC	CASSPSTGHEQYF
TRBV5-1	TRBJ2-7	NA	NA	15	TGCGCCAGCAGCGAAGGGGCCCCGGGCTTGGGGGAGCAGTACTTC	CASSEGAPGLGEQYF
TRBV29-1	TRBJ1-2	TRBD1	NA	15	TGCAGCGCCAGGGGGTTGGGGGCCGGCCAGGGTGGCTACACCTTC	CSARGLGAGQGGYTF
TRBV5-6	TRBJ2-5	NA	NA	16	TGTGCCAGCAGCTTAAGGAGCGGGCCTCCCCAAGAGACCCAGTACTTC	CASSLRSGPPQETQYF
TRBV7-8	TRBJ1-2	NA	NA	16	TGTGCCAGCAGCCCTAGCATAGGCAGGTTACACTATGGCTACACCTTC	CASSPSIGRLHYGYTF
TRBV29-1	TRBJ1-1	NA	NA	16	TGCAGCGTAGTAGGACAGAATCGGGTCCGAGGCACTGAAGCTTTCTTT	CSVVGQNRVRGTEAFF
TRBV29-1	TRBJ1-1	TRBD1	NA	13	TGCAGCGTTGCGGGACAGGGCGGCACTGAAGCTTTCTTT	CSVAGQGGTEAFF
TRBV6-1	TRBJ1-5	TRBD1	NA	15	TGTGCCAGCAGTGGGGACAGAAGTGGCAATCAGCCCCAGCATTTT	CASSGDRSGNQPQHF
TRBV7-9	TRBJ1-2	TRBD1	NA	17	TGTGCCAGCAGCTTAACTGTCATGGGGACAGGTGATTGGGGCTACACCTTC	CASSLTVMGTGDWGYTF
TRBV7-9	TRBJ1-1	NA	NA	13	TGTGCCAGCAGCTTAGTATCGGGGCAGCAAGCTTTCTTT	CASSLVSGQQAFF
TRBV13	TRBJ2-7	TRBD2	once	16	TGTGCCAGCAGTCGGAGACTAGCGGGAATTTACTACGAGCAGTACTTC	CASSRRLAGIYYEQYF
TRBV2	TRBJ1-6	TRBD1	NA	13	TGTGCCAGCTTGGGACAGGGGGATTCACCCCTCCACTTT	CASLGQGDSPLHF
TRBV9	TRBJ1-6	NA	NA	14	TGTGCCAGCAGCCCGGGGGTGAATAATTCACCCCTCCACTTT	CASSPGVNNSPLHF
TRBV18	TRBJ2-1	TRBD2	NA	16	TGTGCCAGCTCAACAATGACTAGCGGGCAATACAATGAGCAGTTCTTC	CASSTMTSGQYNEQFF
TRBV7-9	TRBJ2-7	NA	once	14	TGTGCCAGCAGCTTAGGGACAGCGACCTACGAGCAGTACTTC	CASSLGTATYEQYF
TRBV7-8	TRBJ2-5	NA	NA	15	TGTGCCAGCAGCTTAGACCCCTCCTGGAGGGGGACCCAGTACTTC	CASSLDPSWRGTQYF
TRBV5-1	TRBJ2-1	TRBD1	NA	14	TGCGCCAGCAGCTTGGGACAGGGGGCGAATGAGCAGTTCTTC	CASSLGQGANEQFF
TRBV5-3	TRBJ2-3	NA	once	14	TGTGCCAGCAGCCGGCAGTATTGGGCAGATACGCAGTATTTT	CASSRQYWADTQYF
TRBV5-1	TRBJ1-1	TRBD1	NA	13	TGCGCCAGCAGCTCGACAGGGGCCGGGAAAGCTTTCTTT	CASSSTGAGKAFF
TRBV7-2	TRBJ2-5	NA	once	13	TGTGCCAGCAGCCGGGCCTCGCAAGAGACCCAGTACTTC	CASSRASQETQYF
TRBV7-2	TRBJ2-3	NA	NA	16	TGTGCCAGCAGCGGCGGATGGGGGAGAACCGCAGATACGCAGTATTTT	CASSGGWGRTADTQYF
TRBV28	TRBJ2-7	NA	NA	13	TGTGCCAGCAGACTCAGCGGTCCCTACGAGCAGTACTTC	CASRLSGPYEQYF
TRBV9	TRBJ2-3	NA	NA	16	TGTGCCAGCAGCGTAGCGTCTACGGGACGCACAGATACGCAGTATTTT	CASSVASTGRTDTQYF
TRBV7-9	TRBJ2-7	TRBD1	NA	16	TGTGCCAGCAGCTTATTAACAGGGGGGCCCCTACGAGTGCAGTACTTC	CASSLLTGGPLRVQYF
TRBV19	TRBJ1-5	TRBD1	NA	15	TGTGCCAGTAGTATCGGGACAGGCCGCAATCAGCCCCAGCATTTT	CASSIGTGRNQPQHF
TRBV9	TRBJ2-4	TRBD1	NA	15	TGTGCCAGCAGCCGGGACAGGGTGGCCAAAAACATTCAGTACTTC	CASSRDRVAKNIQYF
TRBV28	TRBJ1-2	TRBD1	NA	15	TGTGCCAGCAGTTTATGGGACAGGGCCGGCTATGGCTACACCTTC	CASSLWDRAGYGYTF
TRBV19	TRBJ1-5	NA	NA	11	TGCGGGGGTCCCCTCGGTCAGCCCCAGCATTTT	CGGPLGQPQHF
TRBV4-1	TRBJ2-6	NA	NA	17	TGCGCCAGCAGCTCCCAGGGGGGGAGTACTGGGGCCAACGTCCTGACTTTC	CASSSQGGSTGANVLTF
TRBV19	TRBJ1-1	NA	NA	11	TGTGCCAGTAGTATGTATACTGAAGCTTTCTTT	CASSMYTEAFF
TRBV9	TRBJ2-1	NA	NA	18	TGTGCCAGCAGCGCGTCCTTTTTGAGCGCAAGCTCCTACAATGAGCAGTTCTTC	CASSASFLSASSYNEQFF
TRBV6-1	TRBJ2-7	TRBD1	NA	14	TGTGCCAGCGGCGCGGACAGGATCTACTACGAGCAGTACTTC	CASGADRIYYEQYF
TRBV10-1	TRBJ2-6	NA	NA	13	TGCGCCAGCAGCGGGTCTGGGGCCAACGTCCTGACTTTC	CASSGSGANVLTF
TRBV18	TRBJ2-1	TRBD2	NA	15	TGTGCCAGCTCACCAACTAGCGGGTATTACAATGAGCAGTTCTTC	CASSPTSGYYNEQFF
TRBV4-1	TRBJ1-1	NA	NA	14	TGCGCCAGCAGCCAACCGGACTGGCCGAGTAAGACTTTCTTT	CASSQPDWPSKTFF
TRBV5-4	TRBJ2-5	NA	NA	13	TGTGCCAGCAGCTCCGGGACCGAAGAGACCCAGTACTTC	CASSSGTEETQYF
TRBV5-4	TRBJ2-7	TRBD2	NA	15	TGTGCCAGCAGCTCACTAGCGGGAGGGCACTACGAGCAGTACTTC	CASSSLAGGHYEQYF
TRBV6-5	TRBJ2-4	TRBD2	NA	13	TGTGCCAGCAGATTCGGGGGGGCTGGCATTCAGTACTTC	CASRFGGAGIQYF
TRBV27	TRBJ1-1	TRBD1	once	14	TGTGCCAGCAGAAGGGGGGACAGGAACACTGAAGCTTTCTTT	CASRRGDRNTEAFF